What follows is one T cell receptor beta chain and its context. Per the original data handling: Reference gene primer amplification yielded estimated nucleated cell counts. The assay was immunoSEQ multiplex PCR, and TCRdb's table has in-frame clones only and misses some. V and J calls and clone size follow that table, whereas D and trimming were derived from the DNA. The sample records 65,000 to 80,000 clones, 75% to 90% being singletons. The data originate from a study of blood T cell repertoires in COVID-19. The wider study: Acute and convalescent COVID-19 samples came from the United States, Italy and Spain. T cells, B-cell-depleted T cells, or PBMCs supplied cDNA or gDNA.

This receptor was identified in a man in his thirties or forties with acute or convalescent COVID-19. Material: peripheral blood.

The CDR3, as DNA: TGCGCCAGCAGCACATGGACTAGGGACAATGAGCAGTTCTTC. Translating it yields CASSTWTRDNEQFF. The chain uses TRBV5-1 and TRBJ2-1, with 7 bases matching TRBD2. The trim removed 4 bases at V and 5 bases at J, leaving 6 bases unmatched. The CDR3 contains 14 residues. Germline V CDR1 and CDR2: SGHRS, YFSETQ.